This T cell receptor (beta chain) was found in a study of blood T cells in healthy people across ages. This clonotype was picked up one time. Antigen: not known. Study observations and caveats: Long-lived and aged donors differed, with more naive CD4+ cells and higher diversity in the long-lived.

PCR was performed a second time for about 7 to 11 cycles using a sample-barcoded 5' primer and a J-beta primer mix. One entry per CDR3 protein results from TCRdb running MiXCR on the 5' RACE reads. The data contain roughly 860,000 distinct CDR3 sequences, about 62% of them singletons. Sequenced sample: blood. The receptor was isolated from a man aged 25 to 45 in good health.

As DNA, the CDR3 is TGCAGTGCTAGACCTCGGGTCCCAATGTCCACAGATACGCAGTATTTT. Translating gives CSARPRVPMSTDTQYF. This chain connects TRBV20-1 to TRBJ2-3; D is unclear. The CDR3 has 16 amino acids. V lost 2 bases to trimming and J lost 2 bases, with 17 bases between them. CDR1 DFQATT and CDR2 SNEGSKA come from the germline V gene (reference sequence).